The 32 T cell receptor beta chains below come from one sample, sequenced in a study of cytomegalovirus exposure and HLA in healthy donors. The PCR contained 60 Vbeta and 13 Jbeta primers. Produced via immunoSEQ multiplex PCR; TCRdb's table is partial and in-frame only. The table includes around 95,000 clones, around 76% detected once. Source material: PBMCs. The receptor set was obtained from a man younger than 45 in good health and CMV-seropositive.

The chain employs TRBV9 and TRBJ1-4; TRBD1 matches at 7 bases. This CDR3 region has 15 residues. V was pared by 4 bases and J by 8 bases, with 11 bases of the junction left unmatched. Per germline, CDR1 SGDLS and CDR2 YYNGEE. CDR3 bases: TGTGCCAGCAGCCTTACGACAGGGACGGGCGAAAAACTGTTTTTT. This translates into CASSLTTGTGEKLFF.

This clone was counted a few times. The V call is TRBV7-3, the J call TRBJ1-1; TRBD1 matches at 7 bases. This CDR3 region has 13 residues. V dropped 4 bases and J dropped 3; count of bases not matched to a gene: 2. CDR1 and CDR2 (germline): SGHTA, FQGTGA. DNA of the CDR3: TGTGCCAGCAGCTCAGGGACAGACACTGAAGCTTTCTTT. The encoded protein is CASSSGTDTEAFF.

The CDR3 nucleotides read TGCGCCAGCAGCTTGATTCAGGGCAGCTCTGGAAACACCATATATTTT. Residues: CASSLIQGSSGNTIYF. The chain uses TRBV5-1 and TRBJ1-3, with a weak D call TRBD1 (5 bases). Per the germline V gene, CDR1 is SGHRS and CDR2 is YFSETQ. With 1 base removed from V and 0 bases from J, the gap between germline ends came to 11 bases. CDR3 length equals 16 residues.

The rearrangement joins TRBV7-6 to TRBJ2-5; D perhaps matches TRBD2 (5 bases). CDR1 SGHVS and CDR2 FNYEAQ come from the germline V gene. CDR3 size: 13 residues. V lost 5 bases and J 1 base, leaving 8 bases between the germline ends. CDR3 amino acids: CASSGEIQETQYF. The CDR3 coding sequence is TGTGCCAGCAGCGGGGAGATCCAAGAGACCCAGTACTTC.

The V gene is TRBV13, the J gene TRBJ2-3; 7 bases line up with TRBD1. Germline CDR1 is PRHDT and CDR2 is FYEKMQ (reference sequence). The CDR3 is 14 residues long. J was trimmed by 5 bases and V by 5 bases; bases with no gene match: 7. CDR3 DNA sequence: TGTGCCAGCAGCCCCGTCGACAGGGAAGATACGCAGTATTTT. Residues: CASSPVDREDTQYF. Combining the CDR3 with reference TRBV13 and TRBJ2-3 gives the whole variable domain AAGVIQSPRHLIKEKRETATLKCYPIPRHDTVYWYQQGPGQDPQFLISFYEKMQSDKGSIPDRFSAQQFSDYHSELNMSSLELGDSALYFCASSPVDREDTQYFGPGTRLTVL.

In regard to this clone: One end of the junction is discordant with germline, which a read error may explain. V and J are TRBV7-9 and TRBJ1-6; maybe TRBD1 (5 bases). The CDR3 totals 14 residues. CDR1 and CDR2 from the germline V gene are SEHNR and FQNEAQ (reference sequence). Here the CDR3 reads CSSSFETDNSPLHF. The CDR3 DNA sequence: TGTTCCAGCAGCTTCGAGACAGATAATTCACCCCTCCACTTT. The full variable domain, rest sourced from reference TRBV7-9 and TRBJ1-6, is DTGVSQNPRHKITKRGQNVTFRCDPISEHNRLYWYRQTLGQGPEFLTYFQNEAQLEKSRLLSDRFSAERPKGSFSTLEIQRTEQGDSAMYLCSSSFETDNSPLHFGNGTRLTVT.

This clone was seen more than once but under ten times. V and J are TRBV27 and TRBJ1-4; the D gene is possibly TRBD1 (5 bases). Trimming removed 6 bases from V and 11 bases from J, with 16 bases in between. From germline, CDR1 is MNHEY and CDR2 SMNVEV (reference sequence). The CDR3 loop spans 13 amino acids. This chain's CDR3 is CASRQTGTGKLFF. The CDR3 DNA reads as TGTGCCAGCAGACAAACCGGGACTGGTAAACTGTTTTTT.

There are a few counts of this clone. The chain recombines TRBV14 with TRBJ1-2; D not resolved. This CDR3 has 11 residues. Germline loops: CDR1 SGHDN, CDR2 FVKESK. Deletions cut 4 bases from V and 10 bases from J, with 10 bases between. The CDR3 DNA follows: TGTGCCAGCAGCCGGAGCTTGGACTACACCTTC. It specifies CASSRSLDYTF.

The gene calls are TRBV19 and TRBJ2-2; D ambiguous. The CDR3 contains 13 residues. Germline V lookup: CDR1 LNHDA, CDR2 SQIVND (reference sequence). The CDR3 sequence: CGTTYSNTGELFF. In nucleotides, the CDR3 is TGTGGCACTACGTACTCGAACACCGGGGAGCTGTTTTTT.

The table lists this clone with a count of one. V and J are TRBV4-2 and TRBJ1-2, with D uncertain. The length of the CDR3 is 16 residues. V lost 1 base to trimming and J lost 2 bases, with 14 bases between them. Germline loops: CDR1 LGHNA, CDR2 YNFKEQ. The CDR3 nucleotides read TGTGCCAGCAGCCAAGTAAGCGGCATCTTGAACTATGGCTACACCTTC. Its protein is CASSQVSGILNYGYTF.

A few counts support this clone. The genes are TRBV6-5 and TRBJ2-5; TRBD2 agrees at 8 bases. V shed 5 bases, J shed 6 bases, and the junction held 8 bases outside the gene matches. This CDR3 contains 14 residues. Germline assignment: CDR1 MNHEY and CDR2 SVGAGI. The CDR3 DNA sequence: TGTGCCAGCAGTGCCCTTAGCGGGGTAAAGACCCAGTACTTC. It yields the protein CASSALSGVKTQYF.

This chain links TRBV6-1 with TRBJ2-3; D might be TRBD1 (6 bases). The CDR3 has 20 residues. From germline, CDR1 is MNHNS and CDR2 SASEGT. V lost 3 bases and J 1 base, leaving 26 bases between the germline ends. The CDR3 spells CASSDDQPDRSLVGTDTQYF. The DNA for the CDR3 is TGTGCCAGCAGTGATGACCAGCCAGACAGGTCCCTGGTTGGCACAGATACGCAGTATTTT.

The rearrangement joins TRBV6-6 to TRBJ1-1; TRBD1 might be the D (5 bases). V lost 2 bases and J 1 base, leaving 11 bases between the germline ends. Per germline, CDR1 MNHNY and CDR2 SVGAGI (reference sequence). This CDR3 has 15 residues. The CDR3 bases are TGTGCCAGCAGTTACGGGGGACTCCAGAACACTGAAGCTTTCTTT. It specifies CASSYGGLQNTEAFF.

The V call is TRBV25-1, the J call TRBJ2-3; 7 positions agree with TRBD2. Per germline, CDR1 MGHDK and CDR2 SYGVNS. The CDR3 is 14 amino acids. J lost 1 base, V lost 10 bases, and 8 bases had no gene match. The CDR3 protein is CATNRAGGTDTQYF. In nucleotides, the CDR3 is TGTGCCACCAATCGGGCGGGGGGCACAGATACGCAGTATTTT.

The J gene is TRBJ2-5, the V gene TRBV6-1; D is possibly TRBD2 (5 bases). Germline CDR1 is MNHNS and CDR2 is SASEGT. The ends were cut back, 4 bases at V and 7 bases at J, with 13 bases in the middle. This CDR3 is 13 amino acids long. CDR3 loop: CASSAILEGTQYF. CDR3 nucleotides: TGTGCCAGCAGTGCAATTTTAGAGGGGACCCAGTACTTC.

J is TRBJ2-1 and V is TRBV7-3; 7 bases line up with TRBD2. CDR1 is SGHTA and CDR2 is FQGTGA in the germline V gene. The CDR3 has 16 amino acids. V lost 1 base, J lost 7 bases, and 10 bases stayed unmatched. The DNA of the CDR3 is TGTGCCAGCAGCTTAAGGGGTGGCGGGGGAGGTAATGAGCAGTTCTTC. As protein: CASSLRGGGGGNEQFF.

This clone was counted once. The chain links TRBV2 to TRBJ2-6, with D unclear. The germline V and J ends were trimmed by 4 bases and 0 bases, with 4 bases remaining between them. From germline, CDR1 is SNHLY and CDR2 FYNNEI. This CDR3 has 14 amino acids. The CDR3: CASSASSGANVLTF. In nucleotides, the CDR3 is TGTGCCAGCAGTGCGAGCTCTGGGGCCAACGTCCTGACTTTC. Full variable domain (outside the CDR3, taken from reference TRBV2 and TRBJ2-6): EPEVTQTPSHQVTQMGQEVILRCVPISNHLYFYWYRQILGQKVEFLVSFYNNEISEKSEIFDDQFSVERPDGSNFTLKIRSTKLEDSAMYFCASSASSGANVLTFGAGSRLTVL.

The chain is built from TRBV6-6 and TRBJ2-2, with D possibly being TRBD2 (5 bases). CDR3 length: 14 amino acids. Trimming shortened V by 5 bases and J by 2 bases, and 9 bases separated the two germline ends. CDR1 is MNHNY and CDR2 is SVGAGI in the germline V gene (reference sequence). The CDR3 loop reads CASSPGGNTGELFF. The CDR3 region has the DNA TGTGCCAGCAGTCCCGGAGGTAACACCGGGGAGCTGTTTTTT.

The rearrangement links TRBV30 to TRBJ2-6; D ambiguous. V was shortened by 8 bases and J by 1 base, with 9 bases between the two germline ends. This CDR3 has 13 residues. Germline lookup yields CDR1 GTSNPN and CDR2 SVGIG (reference sequence). CDR3 DNA: TGTGCCGGCAGTGCTTCTGGGGCCAACGTCCTGACTTTC. It is translated as CAGSASGANVLTF.

A few counts support this clone. V gene TRBV9 combines with J gene TRBJ2-3, with TRBD1 matching 10 bases. Germline values: CDR1 SGDLS, CDR2 YYNGEE. CDR3 length: 15 amino acids. V lost 6 bases and J lost 6; bases outside the gene matches: 10. The CDR3 region has the DNA TGTGCCAGCACCGCTGGGACAGGGGATGCGGATACGCAGTATTTT. Translated, it gives CASTAGTGDADTQYF. Using reference TRBV9 and TRBJ2-3 for the parts outside the CDR3, the full variable domain is DSGVTQTPKHLITATGQRVTLRCSPRSGDLSVYWYQQSLDQGLQFLIQYYNGEERAKGNILERFSAQQFPDLHSELNLSSLELGDSALYFCASTAGTGDADTQYFGPGTRLTVL.

V is TRBV27 and J is TRBJ1-5, with D possibly being TRBD1 (5 bases). The CDR3 contains 15 residues. The V gene's germline CDR1 is MNHEY and CDR2 SMNVEV (reference sequence). The V end lost 0 bases, the J end lost 7 bases, and 13 bases lay between the germline ends. The DNA for the CDR3 is TGTGCCAGCAGTTTATCGGGGGGGTTAGGGCAGCCCCAGCATTTT. This encodes CASSLSGGLGQPQHF.

The table lists this clone with a few counts. The chain carries TRBV6-4 and TRBJ2-3; the D is unclear. CDR3 size: 14 residues. Germline-derived CDR1 and CDR2 are MRHNA and SNTAGT. V lost 0 bases and J lost 0, with 4 bases in between. The CDR3 bases are TGTGCCAGCAGTGACTCCCTGAGCACAGATACGCAGTATTTT. Amino acids: CASSDSLSTDTQYF.

This chain joins TRBV27 and TRBJ2-7; TRBD1 is a possible D gene (6 bases). Germline CDR1 is MNHEY and CDR2 is SMNVEV (reference sequence). This CDR3 comprises 16 residues. Trimming took 6 bases from V and 4 from J, leaving 22 bases between them. The CDR3 is CASRQGLAGGGYEQYF. CDR3 nucleotides: TGTGCCAGCAGGCAGGGGTTAGCAGGAGGCGGATACGAGCAGTACTTC.

The chain employs TRBV13 and TRBJ2-3; perhaps TRBD2 as D (6 bases). Per the germline V gene, CDR1 is PRHDT and CDR2 is FYEKMQ (reference sequence). The CDR3 spans 19 residues. Deletions cut 2 bases from V and 2 bases from J, with 23 bases between. The CDR3 DNA sequence: TGTGCCAGCAGCTTACACGCGCTAGGAGCCTCTAGCGTCACAGATACGCAGTATTTT. Protein product: CASSLHALGASSVTDTQYF.

The J gene is TRBJ2-3, the V gene TRBV4-1; D may be TRBD1 (6 bases). There are 14 residues in the CDR3. Trimming took 9 bases from V and 3 from J, leaving 16 bases between them. Germline CDR1 MGHRA, CDR2 YSYEKL. The CDR3 DNA is TGCGCCAGTCAGACAGGTCGGTGGACAGATACGCAGTATTTT. This translates into CASQTGRWTDTQYF.

This clone was seen just once. The chain uses TRBV5-4 and TRBJ2-2; D is uncertain. Trimming took off 0 bases at V and 5 bases at J, with 11 bases between the two ends. CDR3 size: 15 residues. Germline V lookup: CDR1 SGHNT, CDR2 YYREEE (reference sequence). As DNA, the CDR3 is TGTGCCAGCAGCTTGGCACAGAAAAGAACCGGGGAGCTGTTTTTT. Encoded protein: CASSLAQKRTGELFF.

This rearrangement joins TRBV7-8 to TRBJ1-5, with a possible D match to TRBD1 (5 bases). CDR3 length: 17 amino acids. Germline CDR1 SGHVS, CDR2 FQNEAQ. Trimming pared 1 base from V and 4 bases from J, leaving 17 bases between. The CDR3 sequence: CASSLGLVGGSNQPQHF. CDR3 DNA sequence: TGTGCCAGCAGCTTAGGGCTTGTCGGGGGGTCGAATCAGCCCCAGCATTTT. The whole variable domain, remainder taken from reference TRBV7-8 and TRBJ1-5, is GAGVSQSPRYKVAKRGQDVALRCDPISGHVSLFWYQQALGQGPEFLTYFQNEAQLDKSGLPSDRFFAERPEGSVSTLKIQRTQQEDSAVYLCASSLGLVGGSNQPQHFGDGTRLSIL.

This rearrangement joins TRBV5-1 to TRBJ2-6, with a tentative D call TRBD1 (6 bases). Germline V gene data show CDR1 as SGHRS and CDR2 as YFSETQ. Deletions cut 4 bases from V and 0 bases from J, with 17 bases between. This CDR3 spans 18 amino acids. CDR3 nucleotides: TGCGCCAGCAGCGTCCGGGACACGGGTGCCTCTGGGGCCAACGTCCTGACTTTC. It is translated as CASSVRDTGASGANVLTF.

The chain employs TRBV6-1 and TRBJ1-1; unclear D gene. The CDR3 extends over 15 amino acids. The V end was cut by 5 bases, the J end by 0 bases, with 13 bases between. The germline V gene has CDR1 MNHNS and CDR2 SASEGT. CDR3 sequence reads: CASSHHYTVNTEAFF. Written as DNA, the CDR3 is TGTGCCAGCAGTCACCATTATACGGTGAACACTGAAGCTTTCTTT.

This chain joins TRBV7-2 and TRBJ2-5; 8 nucleotides match TRBD1. Germline lookup yields CDR1 SGHTA and CDR2 FQGNSA. The CDR3 is 15 amino acids. V shed 1 base and J 5 bases; nucleotides not matched to a gene: 6. As DNA, the CDR3 is TGTGCCAGCAGCTTAGAGGACAGGGCCAGGGAGACCCAGTACTTC. Protein product: CASSLEDRARETQYF.

The J gene is TRBJ2-3, the V gene TRBV15; D unresolved. This CDR3 is built from 12 residues. CDR1 is LNHNV, CDR2 YYDKDF, per germline (reference sequence). V was pared by 4 bases and J by 1 base, with 3 bases between. The CDR3 is CATSTGTDTQYF. CDR3 sequence (DNA): TGTGCCACCAGCACGGGCACAGATACGCAGTATTTT.

The chain uses TRBV6-4 and TRBJ2-3; 12 bases fit TRBD1. Germline assignment: CDR1 MRHNA and CDR2 SNTAGT. V was pared by 2 bases and J by 4 bases, with 1 base of the junction left unmatched. The CDR3 covers 15 residues. The CDR3 region is CASSDGTGGADTQYF. CDR3 coding DNA: TGTGCCAGCAGTGACGGGACAGGGGGCGCAGATACGCAGTATTTT.